This T cell receptor beta chain derives from a study of response to subunit inactivated influenza vaccine. In its sample, this clonotype was seen a few times. The CDR3 is 13 residues long. V lost 1 base and J 1 base, leaving 4 bases between the germline ends. The germline CDR1 and CDR2 sequences are LGHDT and YNNKEL (reference sequence). TCRdb ran MiXCR on the RT-PCR reads and lists one entry per CDR3 protein. The profile shows around 580,000 distinct CDR3 sequences, about 14% of them singletons. This receptor was identified in a man aged 50 to 60 who received an inactivated influenza vaccine. The sample was PBMCs from blood, taken about 12 days after vaccination. V is TRBV3-1 and J is TRBJ1-1; no clear D. In nucleotides, the CDR3 is TGTGCCAGCAGCCAAGGGAAGAACACTGAAGCTTTCTTT. Protein product: CASSQGKNTEAFF. The full variable domain, in which reference TRBV3-1 and TRBJ1-1 provide the parts outside the CDR3, is DTAVSQTPKYLVTQMGNDKSIKCEQNLGHDTMYWYKQDSKKFLKIMFSYNNKELIINETVPNRFSPKSPDKAHLNLHINSLELGDSAVYFCASSQGKNTEAFFGQGTRLTVV.